This TCR beta chain was captured by sequencing in a study of OX40 agonist ivuxolimab in advanced cancers. Study at large: Patients were treated with ivuxolimab, an agonistic anti-OX40 (CD134) antibody.

This clone was found once. Generated by immunoSEQ multiplex PCR, the TCRdb table keeps only in-frame clones and is missing some. The table records approximately 98,000 clones, less than 95% of them present only once. Trimming removed 7 bases at V and 6 bases at J, with 21 bases between. The germline V gene encodes CDR1 MNHEY and CDR2 SVGAGI. This CDR3 has 15 residues. The V gene is TRBV6-5, the J gene TRBJ1-2; no clear D gene. The source material was CD4+ or CD8+ T cells sorted from blood, sampled in a trial of the OX40 agonist ivuxolimab. The TCR sequence derives from an adult with an advanced solid tumor such as melanoma, head and neck, liver or kidney cancer. For the CDR3, the DNA is TGTGCCAGCACCCCTTCGGCTGGGGAATTACATGGCTACACCTTC. Translating it yields CASTPSAGELHGYTF.